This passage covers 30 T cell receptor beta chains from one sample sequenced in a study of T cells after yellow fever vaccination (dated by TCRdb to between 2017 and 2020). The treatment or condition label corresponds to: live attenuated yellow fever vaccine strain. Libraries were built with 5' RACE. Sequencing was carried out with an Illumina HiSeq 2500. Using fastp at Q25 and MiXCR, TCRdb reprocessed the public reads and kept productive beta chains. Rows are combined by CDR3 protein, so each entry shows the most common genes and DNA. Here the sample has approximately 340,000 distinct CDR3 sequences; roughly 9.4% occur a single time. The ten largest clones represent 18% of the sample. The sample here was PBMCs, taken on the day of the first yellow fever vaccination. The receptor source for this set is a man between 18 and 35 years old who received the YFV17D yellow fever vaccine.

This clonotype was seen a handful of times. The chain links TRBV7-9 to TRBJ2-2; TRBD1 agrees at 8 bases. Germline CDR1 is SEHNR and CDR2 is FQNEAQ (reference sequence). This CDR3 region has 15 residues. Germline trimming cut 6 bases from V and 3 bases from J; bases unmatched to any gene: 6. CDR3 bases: TGTGCCAGCAGTACCAAGACAGGGGACACCGGGGAGCTGTTTTTT. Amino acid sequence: CASSTKTGDTGELFF.

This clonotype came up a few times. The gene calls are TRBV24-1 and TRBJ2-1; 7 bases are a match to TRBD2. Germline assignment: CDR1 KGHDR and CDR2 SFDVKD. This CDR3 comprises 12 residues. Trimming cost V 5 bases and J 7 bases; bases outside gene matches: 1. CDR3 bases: TGTGCCACCAGTGGGGGAGGGAATGAGCAGTTCTTC. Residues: CATSGGGNEQFF.

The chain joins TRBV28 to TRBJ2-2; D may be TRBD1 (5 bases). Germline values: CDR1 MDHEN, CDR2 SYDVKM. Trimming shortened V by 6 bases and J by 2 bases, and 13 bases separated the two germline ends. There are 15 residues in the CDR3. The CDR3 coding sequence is TGTGCCAGCAGCCAAGGGGCAACTAACACCGGGGAGCTGTTTTTT. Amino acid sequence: CASSQGATNTGELFF.

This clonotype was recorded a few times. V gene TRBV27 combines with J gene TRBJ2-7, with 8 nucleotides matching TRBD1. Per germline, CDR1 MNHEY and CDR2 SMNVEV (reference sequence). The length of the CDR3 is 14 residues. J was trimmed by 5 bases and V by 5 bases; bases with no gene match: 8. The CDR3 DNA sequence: TGTGCCAGCAGTCCAATGGACAGGGTGGACGAGCAGTACTTC. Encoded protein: CASSPMDRVDEQYF.

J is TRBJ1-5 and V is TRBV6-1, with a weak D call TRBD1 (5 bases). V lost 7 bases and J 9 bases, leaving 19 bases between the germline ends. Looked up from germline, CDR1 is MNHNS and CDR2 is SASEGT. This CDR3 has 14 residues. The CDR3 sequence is CASTPPGTFGPQHF. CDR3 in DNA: TGTGCCAGCACCCCCCCAGGGACTTTTGGGCCCCAGCATTTT.

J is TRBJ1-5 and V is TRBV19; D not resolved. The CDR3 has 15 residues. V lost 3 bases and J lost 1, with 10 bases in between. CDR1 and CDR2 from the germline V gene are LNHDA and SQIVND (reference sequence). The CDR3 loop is CASSIGTSSNQPQHF. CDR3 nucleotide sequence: TGTGCCAGTAGTATTGGCACATCCAGCAATCAGCCCCAGCATTTT.

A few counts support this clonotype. The CDR3 DNA reads TGTGCCAGCAGCTTAGATCCCCCAGGGGCCGGGGCCAACGTCCTGACTTTC. Translation: CASSLDPPGAGANVLTF. The chain has TRBV11-2 and TRBJ2-6; a possible D gene is TRBD1 (6 bases). CDR3 size: 17 residues. V dropped 0 bases and J dropped 4 bases, with 13 bases sitting between them. Germline CDR1 is SGHAT and CDR2 is FQNNGV.

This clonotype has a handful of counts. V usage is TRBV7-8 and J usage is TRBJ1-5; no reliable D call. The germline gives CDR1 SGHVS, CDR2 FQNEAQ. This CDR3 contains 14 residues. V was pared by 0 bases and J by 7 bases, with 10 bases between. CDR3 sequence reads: CASSLAVGQQPQHF. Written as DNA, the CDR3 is TGTGCCAGCAGCTTAGCAGTGGGTCAACAGCCCCAGCATTTT.

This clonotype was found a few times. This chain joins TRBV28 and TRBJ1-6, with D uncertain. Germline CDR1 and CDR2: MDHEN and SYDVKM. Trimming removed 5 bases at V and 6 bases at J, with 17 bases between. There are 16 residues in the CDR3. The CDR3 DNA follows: TGTGCCAGCAGTCCCCCACGGGGATGGACTAATTCACCCCTCCACTTT. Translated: CASSPPRGWTNSPLHF. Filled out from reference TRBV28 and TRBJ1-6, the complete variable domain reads DVKVTQSSRYLVKRTGEKVFLECVQDMDHENMFWYRQDPGLGLRLIYFSYDVKMKEKGDIPEGYSVSREKKERFSLILESASTNQTSMYLCASSPPRGWTNSPLHFGNGTRLTVT.

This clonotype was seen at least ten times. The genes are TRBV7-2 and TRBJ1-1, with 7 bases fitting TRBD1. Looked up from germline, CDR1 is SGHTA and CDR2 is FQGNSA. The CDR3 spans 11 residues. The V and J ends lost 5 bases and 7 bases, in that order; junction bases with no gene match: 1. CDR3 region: CASSNRGEAFF. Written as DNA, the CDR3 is TGTGCCAGCAGCAACAGGGGTGAAGCTTTCTTT.

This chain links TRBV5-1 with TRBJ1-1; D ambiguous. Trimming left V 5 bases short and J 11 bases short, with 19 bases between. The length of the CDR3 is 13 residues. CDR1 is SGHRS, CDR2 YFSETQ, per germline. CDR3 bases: TGCGCCAGCAGAGCTGGACGAAATGGGTTTGCTTTCTTT. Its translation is CASRAGRNGFAFF.

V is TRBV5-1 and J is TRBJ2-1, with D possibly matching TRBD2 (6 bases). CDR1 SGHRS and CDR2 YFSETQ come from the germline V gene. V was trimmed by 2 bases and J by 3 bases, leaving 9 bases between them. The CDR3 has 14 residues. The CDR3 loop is CASSFQEGYNEQFF. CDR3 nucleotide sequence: TGCGCCAGCAGCTTTCAGGAGGGCTACAATGAGCAGTTCTTC.

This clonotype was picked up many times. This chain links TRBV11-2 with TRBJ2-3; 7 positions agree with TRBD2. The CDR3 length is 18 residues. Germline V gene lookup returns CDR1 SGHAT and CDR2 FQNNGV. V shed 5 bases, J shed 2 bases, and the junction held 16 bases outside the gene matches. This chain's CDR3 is CASSLRGRGSSNTDTQYF. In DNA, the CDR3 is TGTGCCAGCAGCCTCCGCGGGCGGGGGAGTTCAAACACAGATACGCAGTATTTT.

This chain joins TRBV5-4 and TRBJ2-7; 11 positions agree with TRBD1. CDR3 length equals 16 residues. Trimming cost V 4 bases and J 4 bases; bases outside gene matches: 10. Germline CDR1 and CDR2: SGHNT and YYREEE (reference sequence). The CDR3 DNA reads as TGTGCCAGCAGCGGGAACTCCGGGACAGGGGGTTACGAGCAGTACTTC. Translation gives CASSGNSGTGGYEQYF.

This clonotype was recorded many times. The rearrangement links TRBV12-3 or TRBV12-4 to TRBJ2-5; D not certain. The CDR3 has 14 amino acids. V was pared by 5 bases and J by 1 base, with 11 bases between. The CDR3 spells CASSPNSRQETQYF. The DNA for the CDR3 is TGTGCCAGCAGTCCCAATTCCCGCCAAGAGACCCAGTACTTC.

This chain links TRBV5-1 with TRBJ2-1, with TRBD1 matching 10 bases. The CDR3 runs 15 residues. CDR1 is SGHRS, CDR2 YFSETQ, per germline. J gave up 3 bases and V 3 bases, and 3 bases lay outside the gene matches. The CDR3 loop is CASSSGQGIYNEQFF. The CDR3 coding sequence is TGCGCCAGCAGCTCGGGACAGGGGATCTACAATGAGCAGTTCTTC.

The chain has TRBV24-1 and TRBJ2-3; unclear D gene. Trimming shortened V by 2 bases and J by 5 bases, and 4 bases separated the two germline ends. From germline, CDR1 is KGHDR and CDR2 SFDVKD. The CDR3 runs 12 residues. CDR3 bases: TGTGCCACCAGTGATTATAAAGATACGCAGTATTTT. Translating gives CATSDYKDTQYF.

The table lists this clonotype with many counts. In DNA form, the CDR3 reads TGCGCCAGCAGCCAAGATCGGGGGACTAGCGGGGGCCGATACGAGCAGTACGTC. It codes for CASSQDRGTSGGRYEQYV. The rearrangement joins TRBV4-1 to TRBJ2-7; TRBD2 agrees at 14 bases. The CDR3 runs to 18 residues. Germline CDR1 reads MGHRA; CDR2 reads YSYEKL. V lost 0 bases and J lost 4; bases outside the gene matches: 8.

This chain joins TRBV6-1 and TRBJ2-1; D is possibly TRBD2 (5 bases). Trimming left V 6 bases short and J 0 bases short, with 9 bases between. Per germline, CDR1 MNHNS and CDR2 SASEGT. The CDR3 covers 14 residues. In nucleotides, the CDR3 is TGTGCCAGCAGGTCCGCGGGCTCCTACAATGAGCAGTTCTTC. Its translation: CASRSAGSYNEQFF.

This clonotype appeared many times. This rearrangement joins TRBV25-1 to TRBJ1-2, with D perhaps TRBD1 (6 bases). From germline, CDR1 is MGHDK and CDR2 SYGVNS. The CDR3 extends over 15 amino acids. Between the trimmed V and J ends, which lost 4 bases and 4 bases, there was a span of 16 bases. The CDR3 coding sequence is TGTGCCAGCAGTGGGGACTCACGGGGGGCCTATGGCTACACCTTC. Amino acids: CASSGDSRGAYGYTF.

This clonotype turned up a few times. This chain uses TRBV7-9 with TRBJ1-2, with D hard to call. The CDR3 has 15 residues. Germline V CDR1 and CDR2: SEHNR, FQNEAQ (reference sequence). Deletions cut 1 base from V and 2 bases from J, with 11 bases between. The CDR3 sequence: CASSLEWAENYGYTF. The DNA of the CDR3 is TGTGCCAGCAGCTTAGAGTGGGCGGAGAACTATGGCTACACCTTC.

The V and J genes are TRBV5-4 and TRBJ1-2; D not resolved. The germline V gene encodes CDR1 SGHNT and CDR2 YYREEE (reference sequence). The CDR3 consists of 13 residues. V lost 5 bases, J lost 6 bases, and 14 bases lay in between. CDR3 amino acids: CASRKPPDDGYTF. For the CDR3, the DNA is TGTGCCAGCAGAAAGCCTCCGGACGATGGCTACACCTTC.

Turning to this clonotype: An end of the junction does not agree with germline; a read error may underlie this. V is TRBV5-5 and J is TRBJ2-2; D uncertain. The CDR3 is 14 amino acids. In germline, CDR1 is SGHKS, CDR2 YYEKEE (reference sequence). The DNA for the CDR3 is TGTGCCAGCAGCCTGGGGTTGAACTCCGGGGAGCTGTTTTTT. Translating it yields CASSLGLNSGELFF.

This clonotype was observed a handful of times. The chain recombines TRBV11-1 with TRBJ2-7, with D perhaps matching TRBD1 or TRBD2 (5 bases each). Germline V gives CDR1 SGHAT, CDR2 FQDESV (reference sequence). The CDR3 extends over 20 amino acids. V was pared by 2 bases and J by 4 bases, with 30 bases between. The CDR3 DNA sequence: TGTGCCAGCAGCTTAATAGCCGGGGATTCGCCAGGAATACAGGAATACGAGCAGTACGTC. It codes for CASSLIAGDSPGIQEYEQYV.

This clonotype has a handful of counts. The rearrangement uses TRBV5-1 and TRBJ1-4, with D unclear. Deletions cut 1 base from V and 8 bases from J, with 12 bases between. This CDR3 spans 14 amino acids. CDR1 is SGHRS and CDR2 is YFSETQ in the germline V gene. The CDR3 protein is CASSLYPDAEKLFF. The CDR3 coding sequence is TGCGCCAGCAGCTTGTACCCAGACGCGGAAAAACTGTTTTTT.

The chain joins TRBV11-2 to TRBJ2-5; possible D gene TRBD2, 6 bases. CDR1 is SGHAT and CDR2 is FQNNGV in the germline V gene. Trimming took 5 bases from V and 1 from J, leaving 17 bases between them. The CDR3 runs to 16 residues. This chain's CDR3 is CASSPGAPTPQETQYF. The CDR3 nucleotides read TGTGCCAGCAGCCCGGGAGCCCCAACCCCCCAAGAGACCCAGTACTTC. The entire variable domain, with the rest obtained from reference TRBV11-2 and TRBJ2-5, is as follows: EAGVAQSPRYKIIEKRQSVAFWCNPISGHATLYWYQQILGQGPKLLIQFQNNGVVDDSQLPKDRFSAERLKGVDSTLKIQPAKLEDSAVYLCASSPGAPTPQETQYFGPGTRLLVL.

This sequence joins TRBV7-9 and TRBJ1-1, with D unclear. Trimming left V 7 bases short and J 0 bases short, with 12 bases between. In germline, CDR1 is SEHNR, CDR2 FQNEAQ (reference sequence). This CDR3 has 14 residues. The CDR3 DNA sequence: TGTGCCAGCACCCACCCGGGAGTGAACACTGAAGCTTTCTTT. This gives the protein CASTHPGVNTEAFF. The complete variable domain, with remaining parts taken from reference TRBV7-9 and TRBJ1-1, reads DTGVSQNPRHKITKRGQNVTFRCDPISEHNRLYWYRQTLGQGPEFLTYFQNEAQLEKSRLLSDRFSAERPKGSFSTLEIQRTEQGDSAMYLCASTHPGVNTEAFFGQGTRLTVV.

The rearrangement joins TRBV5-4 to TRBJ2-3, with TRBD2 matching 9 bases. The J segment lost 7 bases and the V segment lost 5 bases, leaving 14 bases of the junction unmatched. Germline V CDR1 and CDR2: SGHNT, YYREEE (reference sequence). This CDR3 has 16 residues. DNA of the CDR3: TGTGCCAGCAGGTGGGACTTAGCGGGGGAGGTCAATACGCAGTATTTT. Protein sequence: CASRWDLAGEVNTQYF.

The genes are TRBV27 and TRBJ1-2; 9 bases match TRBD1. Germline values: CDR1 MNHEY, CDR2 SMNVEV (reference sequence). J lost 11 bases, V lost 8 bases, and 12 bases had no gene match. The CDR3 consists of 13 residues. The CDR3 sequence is CASRRIDRGGYTF. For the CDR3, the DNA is TGTGCCAGCCGAAGGATAGACAGGGGGGGTTACACCTTC.

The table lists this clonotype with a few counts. In DNA, the CDR3 is TGTGCCAGCAGTTTCGGAGCGGGCTCCTACGAGCAGTACGTC. This sequence encodes CASSFGAGSYEQYV. V is TRBV12-3 or TRBV12-4 and J is TRBJ2-7; D might be TRBD2 (6 bases). This CDR3 is 14 amino acids long. V was pared by 3 bases and J by 0 bases, with 9 bases between.